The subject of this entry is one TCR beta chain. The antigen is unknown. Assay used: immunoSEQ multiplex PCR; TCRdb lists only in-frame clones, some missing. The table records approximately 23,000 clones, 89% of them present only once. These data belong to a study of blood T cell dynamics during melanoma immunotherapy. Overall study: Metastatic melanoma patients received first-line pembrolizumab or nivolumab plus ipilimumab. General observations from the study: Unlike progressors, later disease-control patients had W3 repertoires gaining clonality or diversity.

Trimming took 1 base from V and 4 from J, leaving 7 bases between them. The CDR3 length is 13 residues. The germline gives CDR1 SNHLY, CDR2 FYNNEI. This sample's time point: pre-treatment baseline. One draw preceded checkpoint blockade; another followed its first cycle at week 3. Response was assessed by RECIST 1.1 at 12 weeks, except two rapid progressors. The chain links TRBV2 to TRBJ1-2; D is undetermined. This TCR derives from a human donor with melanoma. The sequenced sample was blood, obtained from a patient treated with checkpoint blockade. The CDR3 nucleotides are TGTGCCAGCAGTGAAGTGGTGAGCTATGGCTACACCTTC. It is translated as CASSEVVSYGYTF.